This T cell receptor (beta chain) comes out of a study of cytomegalovirus exposure and HLA in healthy donors. Turning to the study itself: Samples from HLA-typed donors yielded approximately 80 million unique TCRs in an early data release. General study results and limits: Several of the most significant clusters were apparently associated with common viral pathogens in a later analysis.

Donors likely had unrecorded immune exposures despite being nominally healthy when sampled. It was with 60 Vbeta and 13 Jbeta primers that the PCR ran. Profiling relied on immunoSEQ multiplex PCR, and the TCRdb table lists in-frame clones only, not all of them. The sample holds roughly 120,000 clones, 70% to 75% seen once. With V trimmed by 10 bases and J by 4 bases, 9 bases remained unmatched. The V gene's germline CDR1 is MNHEY and CDR2 SVGAGI. This CDR3 is built from 14 residues. For this clone: The antigen is undetermined.

This chain links TRBV6-5 with TRBJ1-2; 10 nucleotides agree with TRBD1. The sequence came from a woman aged 40 to 55 in good health and CMV-seronegative. What was sequenced was PBMCs. The CDR3 DNA is TGTGCCACCTCTCCGGGACAGGGGTTCTATGGCTACACCTTC. As protein: CATSPGQGFYGYTF.